The 8 T cell receptor beta chains reported below all come from one sample, sequenced in a study of spatial heterogeneity in lung cancer. TCRdb recomputed calls from the 5' RACE reads with MiXCR, one row per CDR3 protein. The sample yields 39,000 or so distinct CDR3 sequences, around 7.2% seen once. As to time point: sample taken at primary tumor resection. Sequencing was performed on PBMCs, taken at surgery. Source of these receptors: a male donor with early-stage non-small cell lung cancer.

The table lists this clonotype with a few counts. This chain joins TRBV4-3 and TRBJ1-1; a possible D gene is TRBD1 (6 bases). Germline V gives CDR1 LGHNA, CDR2 YSLEER. This CDR3 spans 15 amino acids. Deletions cut 2 bases from V and 4 bases from J, with 14 bases between. DNA of the CDR3: TGCGCCAGCAGCCAACAACCCCAAGGGGGCACTGAAGCTTTCTTT. Amino acid sequence: CASSQQPQGGTEAFF.

This clonotype was detected many times. The rearrangement uses TRBV28 and TRBJ2-3, with D perhaps TRBD2 (6 bases). This CDR3 spans 15 amino acids. CDR1 MDHEN and CDR2 SYDVKM come from the germline V gene. Trimming left V 5 bases short and J 0 bases short, with 12 bases between. In DNA, the CDR3 is TGTGCCAGCAGTGCGCCGGGGACTAGCACAGATACGCAGTATTTT. Encoded protein: CASSAPGTSTDTQYF. Full variable domain (remainder filled in from reference TRBV28 and TRBJ2-3): DVKVTQSSRYLVKRTGEKVFLECVQDMDHENMFWYRQDPGLGLRLIYFSYDVKMKEKGDIPEGYSVSREKKERFSLILESASTNQTSMYLCASSAPGTSTDTQYFGPGTRLTVL.

This clonotype was detected ten times or more. This chain's CDR3 is CSVSQGGFSGANVLTF. The CDR3 region has the DNA TGCAGCGTTTCCCAGGGGGGATTCTCTGGGGCCAACGTCCTGACTTTC. The genes are TRBV29-1 and TRBJ2-6; tentatively, D is TRBD1 (7 bases). Germline lookup yields CDR1 SQVTM and CDR2 ANQGSEA. The V end lost 5 bases, the J end lost 0 bases, and 14 bases lay between the germline ends. CDR3 length: 16 residues.

This clonotype has at least ten counts. V usage is TRBV29-1 and J usage is TRBJ2-1; 12 bases are a match to TRBD1. From germline, CDR1 is SQVTM and CDR2 ANQGSEA. V lost 6 bases and J lost 8; bases outside the gene matches: 5. This CDR3 region has 13 residues. This CDR3 reads CSVGGQGADEQFF. CDR3 DNA sequence: TGCAGCGTGGGGGGACAGGGGGCCGATGAGCAGTTCTTC.

This clonotype has at least ten counts. V and J are TRBV6-5 and TRBJ1-1, with 10 bases fitting TRBD1. CDR3 length equals 16 residues. J lost 0 bases, V lost 5 bases, and 6 bases had no gene match. Germline V lookup: CDR1 MNHEY, CDR2 SVGAGI. The CDR3 DNA follows: TGTGCCAGCAGTCCCGGGACAGGGGTATTGAACACTGAAGCTTTCTTT. Its protein product is CASSPGTGVLNTEAFF.

This chain joins TRBV3-1 and TRBJ1-6; tentatively, D is TRBD1 (5 bases). Germline V gene data show CDR1 as LGHDT and CDR2 as YNNKEL (reference sequence). CDR3 size: 15 residues. V was cut by 0 bases and J by 15 bases, with 18 bases left in between. The CDR3 here is CASSQDQVGTKNLHF. CDR3 in DNA: TGTGCCAGCAGCCAAGACCAAGTGGGGACGAAAAACCTCCACTTT.

This clonotype turned up a few times. The rearrangement joins TRBV23-1 to TRBJ1-1; 7 positions match TRBD1. TRBV23-1 is classed as an ORF, of uncertain function. This CDR3 region has 17 residues. The V and J ends lost 4 bases and 5 bases, in that order; junction bases with no gene match: 16. This CDR3 reads CASSPKLSGSGGTEAFF. As DNA, the CDR3 is TGCGCCAGCAGTCCTAAACTCTCGGGCTCAGGGGGGACTGAAGCTTTCTTT.

This clonotype occurred many times. The chain recombines TRBV5-1 with TRBJ2-1; 9 nucleotides match TRBD2. The CDR3 totals 15 residues. Germline trimming cut 2 bases from V and 7 bases from J; bases unmatched to any gene: 7. CDR1 is SGHRS, CDR2 YFSETQ, per germline. The CDR3 DNA reads as TGCGCCAGCAGCTTCAGCACTAGCGGGCCTAATGAGCAGTTCTTC. Its protein product is CASSFSTSGPNEQFF.